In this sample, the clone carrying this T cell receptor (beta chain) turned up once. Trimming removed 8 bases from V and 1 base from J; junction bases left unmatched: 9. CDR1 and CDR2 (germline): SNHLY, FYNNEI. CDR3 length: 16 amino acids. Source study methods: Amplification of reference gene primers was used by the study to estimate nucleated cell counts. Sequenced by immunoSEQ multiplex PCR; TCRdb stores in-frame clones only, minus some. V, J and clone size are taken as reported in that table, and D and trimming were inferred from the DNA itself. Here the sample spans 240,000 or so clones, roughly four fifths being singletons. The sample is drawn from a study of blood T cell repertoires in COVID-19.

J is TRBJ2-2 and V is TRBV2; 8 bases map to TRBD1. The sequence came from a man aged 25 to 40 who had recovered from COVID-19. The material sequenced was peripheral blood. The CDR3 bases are TGTGCCAGCCGTCACCGCGGGACAGGGAACACCGGGGAGCTGTTTTTT. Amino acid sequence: CASRHRGTGNTGELFF.